These T cell receptor beta chains were read from a single sample in a study of shared clonotypes between healthy human individuals. TCRdb's table, derived via immunoSEQ multiplex PCR, lists solely in-frame clones and lacks some. Of approximately 720,000 clones detected, 72% appear once; the ten largest clones hold 1.5% to 2%. The sequenced material came from memory CD4+ T cells sorted from blood. The source of these receptors is a young woman in good health. Each CDR3 is given with its conserved first and last residue.

CDR3 length	J gene	V gene	CDR3 protein
16	.	TRBV27	CASSLKHPYFSYEQYF
12	TRBJ1-1	TRBV15	CATSKHRAEAFF
14	TRBJ1-5	TRBV29-1	CSVASSADDQPQHF
15	TRBJ1-5	TRBV5-6	CASSPGLSGNQPQHF
16	TRBJ1-3	TRBV19	CASRRGEVGSGNTIYF
19	TRBJ2-3	TRBV4-1	CASSPRPLVVGLSTDTQYF
13	TRBJ2-7	TRBV19	CASSMKRVYEQYF
13	TRBJ1-5	TRBV30	CAWSVGGRRPQHF
14	TRBJ1-6	TRBV7-2	CASSPGQYNSPLHF
11	TRBJ2-1	TRBV6-1	CASSAVNEQFF
16	TRBJ1-2	TRBV18	CASSSTGTRNNYGYTF
13	TRBJ2-5	TRBV19	CASMSGEQETQYF
15	TRBJ2-7	TRBV6-5	CASSYSRVRPYEQYF
13	TRBJ2-7	TRBV30	CAWNPGGGGKQYF
15	TRBJ2-1	TRBV28	CASRGGLAGGQEQFF
13	TRBJ2-3	TRBV19	CASSIAYTDTQYF
12	TRBJ1-2	TRBV28	CASSTLLGGYTF
13	TRBJ2-7	TRBV28	CASIERGNYEQYF
12	TRBJ1-2	TRBV30	CAWSVTGYGYTF
15	TRBJ2-3	TRBV10-1	CASSESGGATDTQYF
15	TRBJ1-1	TRBV28	CASSGTGGMNTEAFF
16	TRBJ2-7	TRBV11-3	CASSLHASGRAYEQYF
14	TRBJ2-2	TRBV5-6	CASSPRSGAGELFF
14	TRBJ2-7	TRBV5-1	CASSWGPSGSEQYF
14	TRBJ2-1	TRBV11-3	CASSLGLASHEQFF
13	TRBJ2-7	TRBV14	CASSAKVAYEQYF
14	TRBJ2-7	TRBV11-3	CASSLGMQGAPQYF
16	.	TRBV4-1	CASSQESAGGPYEQYF
16	TRBJ1-3	TRBV19	CASSTGHPATGNTIYF